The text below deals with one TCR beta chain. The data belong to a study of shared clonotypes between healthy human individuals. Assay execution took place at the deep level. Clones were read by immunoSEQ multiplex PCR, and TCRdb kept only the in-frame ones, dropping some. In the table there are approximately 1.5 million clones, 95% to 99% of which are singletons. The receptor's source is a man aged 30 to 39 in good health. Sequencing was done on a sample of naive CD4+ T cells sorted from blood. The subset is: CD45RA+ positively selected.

CDR3 in amino acids: CASSIRFGGSTQETQYF. DNA for the CDR3: TGTGCCAGTAGTATCAGGTTCGGCGGGAGCACTCAAGAGACCCAGTACTTC. The V call is TRBV19, the J call TRBJ2-5; TRBD2 aligns across 7 bases. CDR1 is LNHDA and CDR2 is SQIVND in the germline V gene (reference sequence). This CDR3 spans 17 amino acids. The V gene end was trimmed by 3 bases and the J gene end by 2 bases; junction bases not matched to a gene: 12.